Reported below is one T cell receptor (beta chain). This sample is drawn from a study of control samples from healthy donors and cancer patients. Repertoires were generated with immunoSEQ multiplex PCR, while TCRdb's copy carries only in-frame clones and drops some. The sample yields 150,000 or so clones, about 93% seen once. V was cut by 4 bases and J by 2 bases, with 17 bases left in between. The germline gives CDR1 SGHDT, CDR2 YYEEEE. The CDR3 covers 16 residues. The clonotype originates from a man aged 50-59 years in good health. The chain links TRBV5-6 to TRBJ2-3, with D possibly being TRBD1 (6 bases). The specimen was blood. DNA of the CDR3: TGTGCCAGCAGCCGCGAGACGGGACACTTCACAGATACGCAGTATTTT. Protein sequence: CASSRETGHFTDTQYF.